The rows below give T cell receptor beta chains drawn from one sample of a study of beta chain features in type 1 diabetes. The protocol was immunoSEQ multiplex PCR, while the TCRdb copy is restricted to in-frame clones and leaves out a portion. Of over 350,000 clones in the sample, approximately 15% were seen once. Source material: naive CD4+ T cells from blood. The receptors here all came from a woman aged 18-29 years in good health. Both conserved end residues are part of each CDR3. Fields, in order: clone size, D gene, V gene, J gene, CDR3 protein, CDR3 DNA. The D gene is left open where the match is weak. Expanded clones get a size class; other rows say once, few or many, or leave the size out.

clone_size: .
d_call: TRBD1
v_call: TRBV7-2
j_call: TRBJ1-2
cdr3_aa: CASSSLGGSYGYTF
cdr3_nt: TGTGCCAGCAGCTCCCTAGGGGGCTCCTATGGCTACACCTTC

clone_size: .
d_call: .
v_call: TRBV29-1
j_call: TRBJ2-1
cdr3_aa: CSVTSYNEQFF
cdr3_nt: TGCAGCGTTACTAGCTACAATGAGCAGTTCTTC

clone_size: .
d_call: .
v_call: TRBV18
j_call: TRBJ2-5
cdr3_aa: CASSPPAWETQYF
cdr3_nt: TGTGCCAGCTCACCACCGGCCTGGGAGACCCAGTACTTC

clone_size: few
d_call: .
v_call: TRBV18
j_call: TRBJ2-5
cdr3_aa: CASSPAPRQETQYF
cdr3_nt: TGTGCCAGCTCACCTGCCCCCAGACAAGAGACCCAGTACTTC

clone_size: few
d_call: .
v_call: TRBV28
j_call: TRBJ2-7
cdr3_aa: CASSPSEIYEQYF
cdr3_nt: TGTGCCAGCAGTCCCTCGGAGATCTACGAGCAGTACTTC

clone_size: few
d_call: TRBD1
v_call: TRBV7-2
j_call: TRBJ2-7
cdr3_aa: CASSLDRDRGAYEQYF
cdr3_nt: TGTGCCAGCAGCTTAGATCGGGACAGGGGGGCCTACGAGCAGTACTTC

clone_size: .
d_call: .
v_call: TRBV28
j_call: TRBJ2-7
cdr3_aa: CASTAPPRSDEQYF
cdr3_nt: TGTGCCAGTACGGCCCCACCTCGGAGCGACGAGCAGTACTTC

clone_size: .
d_call: TRBD1
v_call: TRBV7-9
j_call: TRBJ1-2
cdr3_aa: CAGGHRGLYGYTF
cdr3_nt: TGTGCCGGAGGACATAGGGGGCTTTATGGCTACACCTTC

clone_size: .
d_call: .
v_call: TRBV18
j_call: TRBJ1-2
cdr3_aa: CASSPFEQTFGYTF
cdr3_nt: TGTGCCAGCTCACCTTTCGAACAGACCTTTGGCTACACCTTC

clone_size: .
d_call: TRBD2
v_call: TRBV7-8
j_call: TRBJ2-3
cdr3_aa: CASSPSGTQYF
cdr3_nt: TGTGCCAGCAGCCCTAGCGGTACGCAGTATTTT

clone_size: few
d_call: .
v_call: TRBV18
j_call: TRBJ2-7
cdr3_aa: CASSPPGGLVEQYF
cdr3_nt: TGTGCCAGCTCACCACCGGGGGGGCTGGTCGAGCAGTACTTC

clone_size: few
d_call: .
v_call: TRBV15
j_call: TRBJ1-4
cdr3_aa: CATSRDPEGVREKLFF
cdr3_nt: TGTGCCACCAGCAGAGATCCCGAGGGGGTTCGTGAAAAACTGTTTTTT

clone_size: .
d_call: TRBD2
v_call: TRBV29-1
j_call: TRBJ2-1
cdr3_aa: CSGWSKTGTSGRAGYNEQFF
cdr3_nt: TGCAGCGGATGGTCGAAGACCGGGACTAGCGGGAGGGCAGGCTACAATGAGCAGTTCTTC

clone_size: few
d_call: TRBD1
v_call: TRBV29-1
j_call: TRBJ1-2
cdr3_aa: CSARQGVGDYGYTF
cdr3_nt: TGCAGCGCTAGACAGGGGGTGGGGGACTATGGCTACACCTTC

clone_size: .
d_call: TRBD1
v_call: TRBV6-6
j_call: TRBJ2-4
cdr3_aa: CAIRDREAKNIQYF
cdr3_nt: TGTGCCATCAGAGACAGGGAAGCCAAAAACATTCAGTACTTC

clone_size: .
d_call: .
v_call: TRBV20-1
j_call: TRBJ2-3
cdr3_aa: CSAGTLRTQYF
cdr3_nt: TGCAGTGCTGGGACATTGAGGACGCAGTATTTT

clone_size: .
d_call: .
v_call: TRBV19
j_call: TRBJ1-5
cdr3_aa: CASRAGNQPQHF
cdr3_nt: TGTGCCAGTAGAGCCGGGAATCAGCCCCAGCATTTT

clone_size: .
d_call: .
v_call: TRBV2
j_call: TRBJ2-2
cdr3_aa: CAQGEVNTGELFF
cdr3_nt: TGTGCCCAAGGGGAGGTAAACACCGGGGAGCTGTTTTTT

clone_size: few
d_call: TRBD2
v_call: TRBV29-1
j_call: TRBJ2-7
cdr3_aa: CSARLAGGPLYEQYF
cdr3_nt: TGCAGCGCTCGTCTAGCGGGAGGGCCCCTCTACGAGCAGTACTTC

clone_size: few
d_call: .
v_call: TRBV9
j_call: TRBJ2-3
cdr3_aa: CASSVNTDTQYF
cdr3_nt: TGTGCCAGCAGCGTTAACACAGATACGCAGTATTTT

clone_size: .
d_call: .
v_call: TRBV30
j_call: TRBJ2-2
cdr3_aa: CAWSVGANTGELFF
cdr3_nt: TGTGCCTGGAGTGTAGGGGCAAACACCGGGGAGCTGTTTTTT

clone_size: few
d_call: TRBD2
v_call: TRBV7-9
j_call: TRBJ2-1
cdr3_aa: CASSLPLAGLGSSYNEQFF
cdr3_nt: TGTGCCAGCAGCTTACCGCTAGCGGGCCTGGGAAGCTCCTACAATGAGCAGTTCTTC

clone_size: few
d_call: TRBD2
v_call: TRBV4-3
j_call: TRBJ2-1
cdr3_aa: CASSQDRPSGYNEQFF
cdr3_nt: TGCGCCAGCAGCCAAGATAGGCCTAGCGGATACAATGAGCAGTTCTTC

clone_size: few
d_call: TRBD2
v_call: TRBV29-1
j_call: TRBJ2-1
cdr3_aa: CSVTGTSGRIDEQFF
cdr3_nt: TGCAGCGTTACCGGGACTAGCGGGAGGATCGATGAGCAGTTCTTC

clone_size: .
d_call: .
v_call: TRBV30
j_call: TRBJ2-7
cdr3_aa: CAWNRRGSYEQYF
cdr3_nt: TGTGCCTGGAATCGGAGGGGCTCCTACGAGCAGTACTTC

clone_size: .
d_call: TRBD1
v_call: TRBV30
j_call: TRBJ1-1
cdr3_aa: CAWEDRVNTEAFF
cdr3_nt: TGTGCCTGGGAGGACAGGGTGAACACTGAAGCTTTCTTT

clone_size: .
d_call: TRBD2
v_call: TRBV7-2
j_call: TRBJ2-3
cdr3_aa: CASSPLAGGTDTQYF
cdr3_nt: TGTGCCAGCAGCCCTTTAGCGGGAGGGACAGATACGCAGTATTTT

clone_size: once
d_call: .
v_call: TRBV5-6
j_call: TRBJ2-3
cdr3_aa: CASSLAEQGPSTDTQYF
cdr3_nt: TGTGCCAGCAGCTTGGCCGAACAGGGACCAAGCACAGATACGCAGTATTTT

clone_size: .
d_call: .
v_call: TRBV28
j_call: TRBJ1-4
cdr3_aa: CASVREVEDEKLFF
cdr3_nt: TGTGCCAGCGTTAGGGAGGTAGAGGATGAAAAACTGTTTTTT

clone_size: .
d_call: TRBD1
v_call: TRBV7-3
j_call: TRBJ2-7
cdr3_aa: CASSFGGTGAYEQYF
cdr3_nt: TGTGCCAGCAGCTTCGGCGGGACAGGAGCCTACGAGCAGTACTTC

clone_size: .
d_call: .
v_call: TRBV9
j_call: TRBJ2-1
cdr3_aa: CASSPNVYEQFF
cdr3_nt: TGTGCCAGCAGCCCTAATGTCTATGAGCAGTTCTTC

clone_size: few
d_call: TRBD1
v_call: TRBV28
j_call: TRBJ1-1
cdr3_aa: CASSPGQRNTEAFF
cdr3_nt: TGTGCCAGCAGTCCGGGACAGAGGAACACTGAAGCTTTCTTT